This T cell receptor beta chain was identified during a study of early T cells in non-severe SARS-CoV-2 infection. Study as a whole: RNA in bulk from unsorted whole blood was sequenced, and chains were unpaired.

Attachment of unique molecular identifiers was made to individual cDNA molecules. One entry per CDR3 protein results from TCRdb running MiXCR on the 5' RACE reads. The sample has about 69,000 distinct CDR3 sequences, 4.6% seen once. Only a few counts were recorded for this clonotype. Specimen: whole blood, collected at baseline. This sequence was found in an adult who was a healthcare worker with PCR-confirmed SARS-CoV-2 infection or an uninfected control (not recorded which). The donor label of this sample is uncertain.

Written as DNA, the CDR3 is TGTGCCAGCAGCCAAGATCAGGGTCCCTACAATGAGCAGTTCTTC. It yields the protein CASSQDQGPYNEQFF. The chain carries TRBV3-1 and TRBJ2-1, with D maybe TRBD1 (5 bases). The germline V and J ends were trimmed by 0 bases and 2 bases, with 8 bases remaining between them. Germline assignment: CDR1 LGHDT and CDR2 YNNKEL (reference sequence). This CDR3 has 15 residues.